This TCR beta chain is from a study of neurological immune-mediated disorders. Trimming cost V 5 bases and J 3 bases, with 10 bases left between them. Germline assignment: CDR1 KGHDR and CDR2 SFDVKD. The CDR3 is 14 amino acids. This clonotype was observed at least ten times. TCRdb re-derived calls from the 5' RACE reads in MiXCR, one entry per CDR3 protein. The sample contains approximately 27,000 distinct CDR3 sequences, under 25% of which appear only once. Sequencing input: CD4+ T cells from blood. The source is a man aged 45-65 years with HTLV-1-associated myelopathy (HAM/TSP). V gene TRBV24-1 combines with J gene TRBJ1-5; D not certain. The CDR3 DNA is TGTGCCACCAGTGTGTCACAGACCAATCAGCCCCAGCATTTT. Its protein is CATSVSQTNQPQHF.